Detailed here is one T cell receptor beta chain. As yet, its antigen is unknown. As TCR cDNA was made by 5'RACE template switching, a universal primer site and UMIs were added. TCRdb independently ran MiXCR on the 5' RACE reads; one entry per CDR3 protein. The sample shows hundreds of thousands of distinct CDR3 sequences, around an eighth of them seen only once. The CDR3 extends over 13 amino acids. V lost 10 bases and J lost 4, with 16 bases in between. CDR1 is MDHEN, CDR2 SYDVKM, per germline. This specimen belongs to a study of T cells after yellow fever vaccination. Study results and limitations: A small proportion of clonotypes was detected in both the CD4 and CD8 compartments.

The origin of this receptor is a young man who received the YFV17D yellow fever vaccine. The material was PBMCs, obtained on the day of the yellow fever booster vaccination. The J gene is TRBJ2-5, the V gene TRBV28; D possibly matches TRBD1 or TRBD2 (5 bases each). DNA for the CDR3: TGTGCCATAACCAGGGAGCTGGGAGAGACCCAGTACTTC. This codes for CAITRELGETQYF.